What follows describes a single T cell receptor (beta chain). Its target is unknown. The assay was immunoSEQ multiplex PCR, and TCRdb's table has in-frame clones only and misses some. The table lists about 130,000 clones, 90% to 95% of them singletons, with 2.8% in the top ten. The source of the sample is a study of T cell responses to AZD1222 COVID-19 vaccine. Study-wide context: Analyses pooled second doses at about 4 or about 12 weeks. Study conclusions and caveats: Close to half of spike-specific TCRs reportedly recognize unmutated variant regions. Donors were chiefly white British, with a greater number of females, and clonal diversity was perhaps underestimated. Of the AZD1222 recipients, only 5 or 6 were seropositive at baseline.

CDR1 and CDR2 from the germline V gene are LNHDA and SQIVND (reference sequence). The CDR3 sequence is 16 residues long. Trimming took 0 bases from V and 0 from J, leaving 11 bases between them. Sequencing used peripheral blood, obtained on day 0 of AZD1222 vaccination. The sequence was obtained from an adult in good health. This sequence joins TRBV19 and TRBJ1-1, with a weak D call TRBD1 (6 bases). The CDR3 region has the DNA TGTGCCAGTAGTATAGATCCACAGGGAATGAACACTGAAGCTTTCTTT. The encoded protein is CASSIDPQGMNTEAFF.